These 21 T cell receptor beta chains were sequenced from one sample in a study of tumor-infiltrating lymphocytes in primary liver carcinoma. Starting from about 0.5 ug of total RNA, TCR beta cDNA was produced with a primer in the constant region. Libraries covering TCR beta were generated through three nested multiplex PCR rounds (using a slightly modified ARM-PCR). For roughly 10 cycles apiece, the opening two PCR rounds ran with TRBV1-TRBV30 forward primers and a C-beta reverse primer. TCRdb analysed the multiplex PCR reads with MiXCR anew, one entry per CDR3 protein. The table has 40,000 to 55,000 distinct CDR3 sequences, about two thirds seen once. The roughly 17-32 mg bulk tissue piece was not sorted before simultaneous RNA and DNA extraction. Sequenced: liver tumor tissue from sampling region 5. The subset is: tumor region T5, tumor centre. The receptors originated from a middle-aged man with primary liver carcinoma and hepatitis B virus infection.

About this clonotype: The junction and the germline gene differ at one end; a read error may be behind it. V is TRBV12-3 or TRBV12-4 and J is TRBJ2-7, with TRBD1 identical over 8 bases. CDR3 length: 14 residues. The CDR3 loop reads CVSSLSRGPYEQYF. The CDR3 region has the DNA TGTGTCAGCAGTTTATCCAGGGGGCCCTACGAGCAGTACTTC.

Turning to this clonotype: Since a much larger clone is just one base distant, this may be a read error. J is TRBJ1-6 and V is TRBV28, with 8 bases fitting TRBD1. J was trimmed by 10 bases and V by 7 bases; bases with no gene match: 9. CDR3 length: 14 residues. CDR1 and CDR2 (germline): MDHEN, SYDVKM. The CDR3 is CASNTPGGGSPLHF. CDR3 in DNA: TGTGCCAGCAACACCCCAGGGGGCGGATCACCCCTCCACTTT.

This clonotype has just one count. At one end, the junction sequence differs from germline, possibly due to a read error. This chain links TRBV11-1 with TRBJ2-1; D is unresolved. In germline, CDR1 is SGHAT, CDR2 FQDESV (reference sequence). The CDR3 runs 15 residues. In DNA form, the CDR3 reads TGTGCCAGCAACTCAGGAAGAGATCTAAGGGATGAGCAGTTTTTC. Protein product: CASNSGRDLRDEQFF.

As for this clonotype: One end of the junction does not line up with germline, which may come from a read error. CDR3 DNA sequence: TGCGCCAGTAGCAGTTGGTTAGGGAACATTGAAGCTTTCTTT. Its translation: CASSSWLGNIEAFF. J is TRBJ1-1 and V is TRBV4-1; D remains ambiguous. The germline V gene encodes CDR1 MGHRA and CDR2 YSYEKL. There are 14 residues in the CDR3.

This clonotype was picked up one time. A junction end diverges from the germline sequence, so it may reflect a read error. This chain connects TRBV11-2 to TRBJ2-1; D remains unclear. This CDR3 contains 15 residues. From germline, CDR1 is SGHAT and CDR2 FQNNGV. Here the CDR3 DNA reads TGCGCCAACAGCACGACTTTGAACTCCTACAATGAGCAGTTCTTC. It translates to CANSTTLNSYNEQFF.

There are many counts of this clonotype. The conserved final phenylalanine or tryptophan is absent from the CDR3, which likely points to a read error. The CDR3 coding sequence is TGCAGCGTTGATCAGGGCCGGGTAGACGAGACCCAGTACTCC. Residues: CSVDQGRVDETQYS. J is TRBJ2-5 and V is TRBV29-1; D possibly corresponds to TRBD1 (5 bases). The germline V gene has CDR1 SQVTM and CDR2 ANQGSEA. V lost 3 bases and J lost 5, with 16 bases in between. The CDR3 has 14 amino acids.

On this clonotype itself: The CDR3 does not end in the conserved phenylalanine or tryptophan, so this is likely a read error. The chain recombines TRBV6-5 with TRBJ1-4; D is perhaps TRBD1 (5 bases). Trimming pared 4 bases from V and 5 bases from J, leaving 14 bases between. Germline V gives CDR1 MNHEY, CDR2 SVGAGI. This CDR3 comprises 15 residues. As DNA, the CDR3 is TGTGCCAGCAGTTTCACTGGGGCGGGGAATGAAAAACTGTTTTCT. Protein: CASSFTGAGNEKLFS.

On this clonotype: Being one base from a much bigger clone, this may be a read error. No conserved phenylalanine or tryptophan ends this CDR3, so it is likely a read error. This sequence joins TRBV10-3 and TRBJ2-1; either TRBD1 or TRBD2 may fit D (6 bases each). Trimming cost V 4 bases and J 6 bases, with 13 bases left between them. Per germline, CDR1 ENHRY and CDR2 SYGVKD. The CDR3 length is 14 residues. The DNA for the CDR3 is TGTGCCATCAGTGGGACTACCAGGGGCAATGAGCAGTTCATC. Its protein product is CAISGTTRGNEQFI.

This clonotype was seen repeatedly, ten times or more. The chain combines TRBV6-5 with TRBJ2-6; D call uncertain. Germline assignment: CDR1 MNHEY and CDR2 SVGAGI. The germline V and J ends were trimmed by 2 bases and 0 bases, with 5 bases remaining between them. The CDR3 is made up of 15 amino acids. DNA of the CDR3: TGTGCCAGCAGTTACGCGTTCTCTGGGGCCAACGTCCTGACTTTC. Its translation is CASSYAFSGANVLTF.

The chain joins TRBV10-3 to TRBJ1-4; 9 positions match TRBD1. V shed 0 bases and J 16 bases; nucleotides not matched to a gene: 21. The CDR3 contains 18 residues. CDR1 and CDR2 from the germline V gene are ENHRY and SYGVKD. The chain's CDR3 is CAISESVPGQGLNEKQFF. The CDR3 nucleotides read TGTGCCATCAGTGAGTCGGTCCCGGGACAGGGCTTGAACGAAAAGCAGTTTTTT.

This clonotype has at least ten counts. This chain uses TRBV10-3 with TRBJ2-1; TRBD1 agrees at 7 bases. The CDR3 is 14 residues long. The V segment lost 7 bases and the J segment 5 bases; nucleotides outside the gene matches: 8. Germline loops: CDR1 ENHRY, CDR2 SYGVKD. CDR3 sequence (DNA): TGTGCCATCAAAGGACAGGCCTTGAACAATGAGCAGTTCTTC. Amino acids: CAIKGQALNNEQFF.

Notes on this clonotype: This may be a read error, as it is one base from a much larger clone. This chain joins TRBV28 and TRBJ2-7, with D hard to call. Germline values: CDR1 MDHEN, CDR2 SYDVKM. The CDR3 loop spans 12 amino acids. CDR3 protein: CVSKRAQYEQYF. CDR3 DNA: TGTGTCAGCAAACGCGCTCAGTACGAGCAGTACTTC.

On this clonotype itself: No conserved phenylalanine or tryptophan is present at the end of the CDR3, so a read error is the likely explanation. The CDR3 spells CVSSEWWGADEQYL. In DNA form, the CDR3 reads TGTGTCAGCAGTGAATGGTGGGGGGCCGACGAGCAGTACCTC. The V gene is TRBV6-1, the J gene TRBJ2-7, with D perhaps assigned TRBD1 or TRBD2 (6 bases each). Germline values: CDR1 MNHNS, CDR2 SASEGT. CDR3 length: 14 amino acids.

Notes on this clonotype: Sequence at one end of the junction differs from germline and may be a read error. This sequence joins TRBV29-1 and TRBJ2-3, with 8 bases fitting TRBD2. The germline V gene has CDR1 SQVTM and CDR2 ANQGSEA. This CDR3 is 16 amino acids long. The CDR3 nucleotides read TGCAGTGTTGCGACTTCCTCTAGCGGGTGGGCCGTTACGCAGTATTTT. Its protein is CSVATSSSGWAVTQYF.

Comment on this clonotype: One end of the junction fails to match germline, which may point to a read error. V and J are TRBV28 and TRBJ1-1; TRBD1 is a possible D gene (6 bases). CDR1 and CDR2 (germline): MDHEN, SYDVKM. The CDR3 consists of 16 residues. In DNA, the CDR3 is TGTGCCAGCACCCTTGCCTTTGTGGGGGCAGAGACTGAAGCCTTCTTT. Its protein product is CASTLAFVGAETEAFF.

Of note for this clonotype: At one end, the junction sequence differs from germline, possibly due to a read error. This chain connects TRBV12-3 or TRBV12-4 to TRBJ2-1; a possible D gene is TRBD2 (6 bases). CDR3 length: 13 amino acids. The DNA for the CDR3 is TGTGCCAACAGTCCGGCTAGCGCCAATGAGCAGTTCTTC. Translating gives CANSPASANEQFF.

The gene calls are TRBV28 and TRBJ2-3; D is possibly TRBD1 (6 bases). Between the trimmed V and J ends, which lost 5 bases and 0 bases, there was a span of 15 bases. The CDR3 extends over 16 amino acids. Germline V CDR1 and CDR2: MDHEN, SYDVKM. Written as DNA, the CDR3 is TGTGCCAGCAGTACGGGACAAGCGGCCAGCACAGATACGCAGTATTTT. Protein product: CASSTGQAASTDTQYF.

This clonotype showed up just a few times. This sequence joins TRBV18 and TRBJ2-1, with D unresolved. Germline V gene sequence: CDR1 KGHSH, CDR2 LQKENI. This CDR3 is 15 amino acids long. Trimming left V 6 bases short and J 0 bases short, with 12 bases between. The CDR3 bases are TGTGCCAGCTCCCTAGTACTTTTCTCCTACAATGAGCAGTTCTTC. Translated: CASSLVLFSYNEQFF. Full variable domain (outside the CDR3, taken from reference TRBV18 and TRBJ2-1): NAGVMQNPRHLVRRRGQEARLRCSPMKGHSHVYWYRQLPEEGLKFMVYLQKENIIDESGMPKERFSAEFPKEGPSILRIQQVVRGDSAAYFCASSLVLFSYNEQFFGPGTRLTVL.

This rearrangement joins TRBV4-1 to TRBJ1-1; the D gene is possibly TRBD1 (5 bases). V lost 0 bases and J 6 bases, leaving 8 bases between the germline ends. Germline CDR1 is MGHRA and CDR2 is YSYEKL. The CDR3 length is 13 residues. The CDR3 reads CASSQELGPEAFF. Here the CDR3 DNA reads TGCGCCAGCAGCCAAGAGTTGGGACCTGAAGCTTTCTTT.

About this clonotype itself: The conserved phenylalanine or tryptophan normally closing the CDR3 is absent here, so this likely arose from a read error. The CDR3 nucleotides read TGTGCGCGCAGGTCCAGGCAGGGGGCCCTACAGTTAAATGAGCAGTTCCTC. Protein: CARRSRQGALQLNEQFL. V gene TRBV6-5 combines with J gene TRBJ2-1; 8 positions agree with TRBD1. Per the germline V gene, CDR1 is MNHEY and CDR2 is SVGAGI. The CDR3 covers 17 residues.

Notes on this clonotype: This likely comes from a read error, as the CDR3 has no conserved phenylalanine or tryptophan at its end. The chain recombines TRBV5-1 with TRBJ2-7; 7 bases map to TRBD1. In germline, CDR1 is SGHRS, CDR2 YFSETQ. The V and J ends lost 5 bases and 4 bases, in that order; junction bases with no gene match: 6. This CDR3 region has 13 residues. The CDR3 DNA reads as TGCGCCAGCAGAGCGGAACAGGGGTACGAGCAGTACTTA. Its translation: CASRAEQGYEQYL.